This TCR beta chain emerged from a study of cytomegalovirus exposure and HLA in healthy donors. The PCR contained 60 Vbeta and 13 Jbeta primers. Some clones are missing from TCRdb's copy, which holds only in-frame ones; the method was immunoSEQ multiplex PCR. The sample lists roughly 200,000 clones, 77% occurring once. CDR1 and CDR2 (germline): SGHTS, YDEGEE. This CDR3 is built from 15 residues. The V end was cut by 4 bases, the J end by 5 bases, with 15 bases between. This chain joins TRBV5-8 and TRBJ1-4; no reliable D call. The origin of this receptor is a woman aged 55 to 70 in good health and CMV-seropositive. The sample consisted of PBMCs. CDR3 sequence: CASSALGGRNEKLFF. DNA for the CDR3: TGTGCCAGCAGCGCCCTAGGAGGGAGGAATGAAAAACTGTTTTTT.